Below, 7 T cell receptor beta chains from the same sample are listed, as sequenced in a study of T cell responses to AZD1222 COVID-19 vaccine (TCRdb year 2021). The library was made by the immunoSEQ multiplex PCR assay. The immuneACCESS repertoire file appears here via TCRdb, limited to in-frame rearrangements. These files lack a portion of the clones; in checked studies, under half of the deficit traces to unresolved V genes, and the cause of the others is not known. The sample table records roughly 66,000 clones; approximately 85% of these occur just once. About 5.8% of the sample lies in the top ten. Taken with the paper, the label for time point translates to: baseline before first vaccination. Sample: peripheral blood, taken on day 0 of AZD1222 vaccination. The receptors shown here come from an adult in good health.

This chain joins TRBV3-1 (or the pseudogene TRBV3-2) and TRBJ1-1; 7 bases agree with TRBD1. V dropped 2 bases and J dropped 8; count of bases not matched to a gene: 8. There are 14 residues in the CDR3. CDR1 and CDR2 (germline): LGHDT, YNNKEL (reference sequence). This CDR3 is CASSQQAGQREAFF. For the CDR3, the DNA is TGTGCCAGCAGCCAACAAGCGGGACAGCGCGAAGCTTTCTTT.

The gene calls are TRBV7-9 and TRBJ2-1; TRBD2 agrees at 7 bases. From germline, CDR1 is SEHNR and CDR2 FQNEAQ (reference sequence). V gave up 8 bases and J gave up 4 bases; unmatched junction bases: 8. This CDR3 contains 14 residues. The CDR3 is CASPLAAPYNEQFF. Written as DNA, the CDR3 is TGTGCCAGCCCCCTAGCGGCCCCTTACAATGAGCAGTTCTTC. Variable domain in full (rest from reference TRBV7-9 and TRBJ2-1): DTGVSQNPRHKITKRGQNVTFRCDPISEHNRLYWYRQTLGQGPEFLTYFQNEAQLEKSRLLSDRFSAERPKGSFSTLEIQRTEQGDSAMYLCASPLAAPYNEQFFGPGTRLTVL.

The chain is built from TRBV6-5 and TRBJ1-6, with D tentatively TRBD1 (5 bases). From germline, CDR1 is MNHEY and CDR2 SVGAGI. The V end lost 1 base, the J end lost 10 bases, and 8 bases lay between the germline ends. The CDR3 sequence is 13 residues long. CDR3: CASSYWGGSPLHF. DNA for the CDR3: TGTGCCAGCAGTTACTGGGGGGGATCACCCCTCCACTTT.

This sequence joins TRBV5-1 and TRBJ2-1; 11 positions match TRBD2. CDR3 length: 15 residues. Germline trimming cut 0 bases from V and 8 bases from J; bases unmatched to any gene: 4. Germline CDR1 reads SGHRS; CDR2 reads YFSETQ. CDR3 in amino acids: CASSLVGLAGDEQFF. Written as DNA, the CDR3 is TGCGCCAGCAGCTTGGTAGGACTAGCGGGCGATGAGCAGTTCTTC.

V and J are TRBV7-2 and TRBJ2-3; TRBD2 aligns across 10 bases. The CDR3 has 17 residues. Germline CDR1 is SGHTA and CDR2 is FQGNSA. Trimming removed 3 bases from V and 6 bases from J; junction bases left unmatched: 12. CDR3 bases: TGTGCCAGCAGCTTCCCCAGTCCGGGACTAGCGCCGGATACGCAGTATTTT. This translates into CASSFPSPGLAPDTQYF.

The genes are TRBV18 and TRBJ2-7; 7 positions agree with TRBD1. The CDR3 extends over 13 amino acids. The trim removed 1 base at V and 7 bases at J, leaving 4 bases unmatched. The germline V gene encodes CDR1 KGHSH and CDR2 LQKENI. The chain's CDR3 is CASSPRPQGEQYF. CDR3 nucleotide sequence: TGTGCCAGCTCACCACGGCCACAGGGGGAGCAGTACTTC.

As concerns this clone: Other DNA sequences from this sample encode an identical CDR3 as well. The chain has TRBV7-2 and TRBJ2-6; 9 bases map to TRBD1. CDR3 length: 16 residues. Germline V gene sequence: CDR1 SGHTA, CDR2 FQGNSA. The trim removed 2 bases at V and 2 bases at J, leaving 1 base unmatched. CDR3 loop: CASSLTGGAGANVLTF. The CDR3 DNA follows: TGTGCCAGCAGCTTAACAGGGGGCGCTGGGGCCAACGTCCTGACTTTC.